The 10 T cell receptor beta chains given below trace back to one sample, sequenced in a study of vaccination effects on CD4 cells after COVID-19. Some clones are missing from TCRdb's copy, which holds only in-frame ones; the method was immunoSEQ multiplex PCR. The table lists 60,000 to 85,000 clones, 74% of them singletons, with roughly 1.4% in the top ten. Their antigens remain unidentified. ViraFEST assay sequencing came after antigen-specific CD4+ T cells were expanded with viral peptide pools. Culturing for 10 days preceded CD4+ T cell isolation. Participants got two doses of BNT162b2 or mRNA-1273 vaccine. Material: CD4+ T cells from PBMCs cultured with HCoV-229E spike peptides, obtained after COVID-19 vaccination. The source of these receptors is a human donor who received a COVID-19 vaccine.

V gene TRBV6-5 combines with J gene TRBJ1-2; D unresolved. The CDR3 consists of 14 residues. Germline loops: CDR1 MNHEY, CDR2 SVGAGI. V dropped 5 bases and J dropped 3 bases, with 13 bases sitting between them. The CDR3 here is CASSTRISDYGYTF. CDR3 coding DNA: TGTGCCAGCAGTACACGCATCTCGGACTATGGCTACACCTTC.

The genes are TRBV4-1 and TRBJ1-2, with unresolved D. Trimming left V 4 bases short and J 3 bases short, with 15 bases between. This CDR3 region has 15 residues. Looked up from germline, CDR1 is MGHRA and CDR2 is YSYEKL. The CDR3 DNA sequence: TGCGCCAGCAGCCTTCTTAACGTCTCCTACTATGGCTACACCTTC. Translating gives CASSLLNVSYYGYTF.

This chain connects TRBV5-1 to TRBJ1-1; no clear D gene. V dropped 2 bases and J dropped 5 bases, with 10 bases sitting between them. The CDR3 sequence is 13 residues long. Germline CDR1 SGHRS, CDR2 YFSETQ. The CDR3 protein is CASSFTIGTEAFF. In DNA, the CDR3 is TGCGCCAGCAGCTTTACTATTGGGACTGAAGCTTTCTTT.

This clone was observed a few times. This chain uses TRBV30 with TRBJ2-2; 13 positions agree with TRBD2. The CDR3 has 16 residues. Trimming at V came to 1 base and at J to 6 bases, leaving 5 bases not matched to a gene. Germline values: CDR1 GTSNPN, CDR2 SVGIG (reference sequence). The CDR3 loop is CAWSARTSGGAGELFF. In nucleotides, the CDR3 is TGTGCCTGGAGTGCCCGGACTAGCGGGGGTGCCGGGGAGCTGTTTTTT. Filled out from reference TRBV30 and TRBJ2-2, the complete variable domain reads SQTIHQWPATLVQPVGSPLSLECTVEGTSNPNLYWYRQAAGRGLQLLFYSVGIGQISSEVPQNLSASRPQDRQFILSSKKLLLSDSGFYLCAWSARTSGGAGELFFGEGSRLTVL.

The chain recombines TRBV19 with TRBJ1-5; D is uncertain. The CDR3 covers 14 residues. Germline CDR1 LNHDA, CDR2 SQIVND (reference sequence). The germline V and J ends were trimmed by 3 bases and 7 bases, with 13 bases remaining between them. The CDR3 sequence: CASSMWQAPQPQHF. DNA of the CDR3: TGTGCCAGTAGTATGTGGCAGGCTCCCCAGCCCCAGCATTTT.

The chain is built from TRBV2 and TRBJ2-7; 8 bases map to TRBD1. Germline loops: CDR1 SNHLY, CDR2 FYNNEI. J lost 6 bases, V lost 5 bases, and 6 bases had no gene match. The CDR3 length is 13 residues. The CDR3 loop is CASSRQGFGEQYV. CDR3 coding DNA: TGTGCCAGCAGTAGACAGGGGTTCGGCGAGCAGTACGTC.

The chain uses TRBV4-2 and TRBJ2-6, with TRBD2 identical over 13 bases. The CDR3 length is 18 residues. V lost 4 bases and J lost 1; bases outside the gene matches: 4. CDR1 LGHNA and CDR2 YNFKEQ come from the germline V gene. The CDR3 nucleotides are TGTGCCAGCAGCCTAGGGACTAGCGGGGAATCTGGGGCCAACGTCCTGACTTTC. Protein product: CASSLGTSGESGANVLTF.

The chain couples TRBV27 to TRBJ2-1; the D is unclear. The CDR3 length is 12 residues. Germline V gives CDR1 MNHEY, CDR2 SMNVEV (reference sequence). The V and J ends lost 5 bases and 2 bases respectively, with 4 bases between them. For the CDR3, the DNA is TGTGCCAGCAGTGCCGCCTACAATGAGCAGTTCTTC. This gives the protein CASSAAYNEQFF.

This chain connects TRBV19 to TRBJ1-3; a weak D match, TRBD1 (6 bases). The CDR3 spans 15 residues. Germline lookup yields CDR1 LNHDA and CDR2 SQIVND (reference sequence). The V and J ends lost 6 bases and 0 bases respectively, with 12 bases between them. Here the CDR3 DNA reads TGTGCCAGTAGATTAGACAGGAGCTCTGGAAACACCATATATTTT. Translating it yields CASRLDRSSGNTIYF. Looking up the rest from reference TRBV19 and TRBJ1-3 gives the full variable domain: DGGITQSPKYLFRKEGQNVTLSCEQNLNHDAMYWYRQDPGQGLRLIYYSQIVNDFQKGDIAEGYSVSREKKESFPLTVTSAQKNPTAFYLCASRLDRSSGNTIYFGEGSWLTVV.

The J gene is TRBJ1-2, the V gene TRBV5-1; a weak D match, TRBD1 (5 bases). Germline loops: CDR1 SGHRS, CDR2 YFSETQ. CDR3 length: 15 amino acids. V was shortened by 1 base and J by 0 bases, with 10 bases between the two germline ends. The CDR3 nucleotides read TGCGCCAGCAGCTTGATCCAGGGAACTAACTATGGCTACACCTTC. This sequence encodes CASSLIQGTNYGYTF. The entire variable domain, with the rest obtained from reference TRBV5-1 and TRBJ1-2, is as follows: KAGVTQTPRYLIKTRGQQVTLSCSPISGHRSVSWYQQTPGQGLQFLFEYFSETQRNKGNFPGRFSGRQFSNSRSEMNVSTLELGDSALYLCASSLIQGTNYGYTFGSGTRLTVV.